A selection of T cell receptor beta chains follows, all from one sample in a study of Ad26.COV2.S vaccination and SARS-CoV-2 variants. Clones were read by immunoSEQ multiplex PCR, and TCRdb kept only the in-frame ones, dropping some. This table holds approximately 150,000 clones, about nine tenths found once. Sequenced material: peripheral blood, taken after recovery from COVID-19. These receptor sequences come from a human donor who had recovered from COVID-19. The CDR3 runs from the conserved cysteine through the conserved F or W.

v_call cdr3_aa
TRBV6-5 CASRGGPPYEQYF
TRBV7-9 CASSRTSGGAADTQYF
TRBV7-2 CASSLVQGPEQFF
TRBV5-8 CASSLDLSSGNTIYF
TRBV29-1 CSVGYDTQYF
TRBV2 CASSILETGRFHEQYF
TRBV28 CASISASGTQVGEQYF
TRBV5-4 CASSFGIPYEQYF
TRBV19 CASSIAVGTDTQYF
TRBV10-1 CASSDNRAPYEQYF